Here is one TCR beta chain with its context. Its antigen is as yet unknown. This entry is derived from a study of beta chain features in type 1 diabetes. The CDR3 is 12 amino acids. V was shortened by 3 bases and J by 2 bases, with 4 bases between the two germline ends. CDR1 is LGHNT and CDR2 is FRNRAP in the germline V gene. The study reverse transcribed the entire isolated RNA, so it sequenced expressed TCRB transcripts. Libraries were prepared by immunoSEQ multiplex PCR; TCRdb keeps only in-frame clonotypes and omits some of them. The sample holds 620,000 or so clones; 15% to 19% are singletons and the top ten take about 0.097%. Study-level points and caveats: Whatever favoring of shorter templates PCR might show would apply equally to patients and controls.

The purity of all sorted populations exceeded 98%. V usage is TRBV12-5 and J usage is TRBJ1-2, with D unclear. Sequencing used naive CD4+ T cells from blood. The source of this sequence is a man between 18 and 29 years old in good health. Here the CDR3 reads CASGFGNYGYTF. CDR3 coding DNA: TGTGCTAGTGGTTTTGGAAACTATGGCTACACCTTC.